These 20 T cell receptor beta chains were sequenced from one sample in a study of T cells in localized non-small cell lung cancer. Measured with immunoSEQ multiplex PCR; TCRdb has only the in-frame clones, and not every one. The table has more than 50,000 clones, around four fifths seen once. The sample consisted of peripheral blood, taken before any cancer treatment. The receptors come from a female donor aged 60 or older with stage II squamous cell lung carcinoma.

The CDR3 sequence is CSVVWQFPSGYTF. The CDR3 DNA sequence: TGCAGCGTTGTTTGGCAGTTCCCGTCGGGCTACACCTTC. V gene TRBV29-1 combines with J gene TRBJ1-2; D uncertain. This CDR3 has 13 amino acids. Germline CDR1 is SQVTM and CDR2 is ANQGSEA. Between the trimmed V and J ends, which lost 4 bases and 8 bases, there was a span of 17 bases.

The CDR3 region has the DNA TGTGCCAGCAGTGAAGGCGGGACGGTGAATCAGCCCCAGCATTTT. Protein product: CASSEGGTVNQPQHF. The chain recombines TRBV6-1 with TRBJ1-5, with D tentatively TRBD1 (5 bases). The CDR3 has 15 residues. Germline loops: CDR1 MNHNS, CDR2 SASEGT. The V and J ends lost 1 base and 4 bases respectively, with 11 bases between them.

In this sample, this clone turned up once. The CDR3 sequence is CASSPGGSYNEQFF. DNA of the CDR3: TGTGCCAGCAGTCCTGGGGGGTCCTACAATGAGCAGTTCTTC. This rearrangement joins TRBV6-1 to TRBJ2-1, with D maybe TRBD2 (6 bases). CDR1 is MNHNS and CDR2 is SASEGT in the germline V gene. Trimming took 5 bases from V and 1 from J, leaving 9 bases between them. The CDR3 spans 14 residues.

The chain uses TRBV5-1 and TRBJ1-1; D is undetermined. This CDR3 spans 14 amino acids. The V end was cut by 1 base, the J end by 4 bases, with 11 bases between. In germline, CDR1 is SGHRS, CDR2 YFSETQ. Here the CDR3 reads CASSLMKPSTEAFF. CDR3 DNA: TGCGCCAGCAGCTTGATGAAACCTAGCACTGAAGCTTTCTTT.

V usage is TRBV6-5 and J usage is TRBJ2-2; maybe TRBD2 (5 bases). Germline V gives CDR1 MNHEY, CDR2 SVGAGI. Trimming pared 4 bases from V and 4 bases from J, leaving 16 bases between. The CDR3 extends over 16 amino acids. In nucleotides, the CDR3 is TGTGCCAGCAGTTTCGCAATGATCCGGGGCACCGGGGAGCTGTTTTTT. Its translation is CASSFAMIRGTGELFF.

This clone has just a few counts. The J gene is TRBJ2-7, the V gene TRBV4-3; a possible D gene is TRBD2 (5 bases). The CDR3 runs 14 residues. CDR1 LGHNA and CDR2 YSLEER come from the germline V gene. Trimming cost V 3 bases and J 7 bases, with 16 bases left between them. The CDR3 is CASSQGPGPGEQYF. The CDR3 DNA reads as TGCGCCAGCAGCCAGGGCCCCGGGCCGGGAGAGCAGTACTTC.

CDR3 nucleotide sequence: TGCAGCGTTGCAGACCAGGTAGTCACCGGAAACACCATATATTTT. This gives the protein CSVADQVVTGNTIYF. The J gene is TRBJ1-3, the V gene TRBV29-1; D remains unclear. Trimming took 4 bases from V and 4 from J, leaving 17 bases between them. The CDR3 covers 15 residues. Germline lookup yields CDR1 SQVTM and CDR2 ANQGSEA. Looking up the rest from reference TRBV29-1 and TRBJ1-3 gives the full variable domain: SAVISQKPSRDICQRGTSLTIQCQVDSQVTMMFWYRQQPGQSLTLIATANQGSEATYESGFVIDKFPISRPNLTFSTLTVSNMSPEDSSIYLCSVADQVVTGNTIYFGEGSWLTVV.

V is TRBV6-5 and J is TRBJ1-5; D is perhaps TRBD1 (6 bases). CDR1 MNHEY and CDR2 SVGAGI come from the germline V gene. V was shortened by 6 bases and J by 1 base, with 13 bases between the two germline ends. CDR3 length: 15 residues. The CDR3 DNA sequence: TGTGCCAGCAGCCCCACAGGGAAGAGCAATCAGCCCCAGCATTTT. As protein: CASSPTGKSNQPQHF.

The chain is built from TRBV7-3 and TRBJ1-2; 9 bases fit TRBD1. The germline V gene has CDR1 SGHTA and CDR2 FQGTGA. This CDR3 has 15 residues. Trimming removed 5 bases from V and 3 bases from J; junction bases left unmatched: 7. CDR3 amino acids: CASSSGTGPDYGYTF. CDR3 sequence (DNA): TGTGCCAGCAGCAGCGGGACAGGGCCAGACTATGGCTACACCTTC.

J is TRBJ1-2 and V is TRBV5-1; 7 bases match TRBD1. Looked up from germline, CDR1 is SGHRS and CDR2 is YFSETQ. The CDR3 sequence is 18 residues long. With V trimmed by 0 bases and J by 0 bases, 11 bases remained unmatched. The CDR3 DNA is TGCGCCAGCAGCTTGGTGCCGTTCGGGACAGACTCTAACTATGGCTACACCTTC. This translates into CASSLVPFGTDSNYGYTF.

This chain uses TRBV4-3 with TRBJ2-6; D is undetermined. V was cut by 3 bases and J by 1 base, with 4 bases left in between. Germline V lookup: CDR1 LGHNA, CDR2 YSLEER. This CDR3 spans 14 amino acids. Written as DNA, the CDR3 is TGCGCCAGCAGCCACCCTTCTGGGGCCAACGTCCTGACTTTC. This sequence encodes CASSHPSGANVLTF.

The chain uses TRBV6-5 and TRBJ2-5; 8 nucleotides agree with TRBD1. With V trimmed by 2 bases and J by 3 bases, 2 bases remained unmatched. Germline-derived CDR1 and CDR2 are MNHEY and SVGAGI. This CDR3 region has 14 residues. CDR3 bases: TGTGCCAGCAGTTACGAGACAGGGGAAGAGACCCAGTACTTC. Its protein product is CASSYETGEETQYF.

CDR3 sequence: CASSGSGTREQYF. CDR3 nucleotide sequence: TGTGCCAGCAGCGGCTCTGGGACCAGGGAGCAGTACTTC. The chain uses TRBV5-4 and TRBJ2-7, with D possibly being TRBD1 or TRBD2 (5 bases each). The CDR3 extends over 13 amino acids. Germline lookup yields CDR1 SGHNT and CDR2 YYREEE (reference sequence). V lost 4 bases and J 7 bases, leaving 15 bases between the germline ends.

The chain has TRBV7-6 and TRBJ1-6; D unresolved. V was clipped by 5 bases and J by 7 bases, with 6 bases between them. From germline, CDR1 is SGHVS and CDR2 FNYEAQ. The CDR3 is made up of 12 amino acids. CDR3 nucleotide sequence: TGTGCCAGCAGCCCTCTCAATTCACCCCTCCACTTT. Translated, it gives CASSPLNSPLHF. Full variable domain (missing parts from reference TRBV7-6 and TRBJ1-6): GAGVSQSPRYKVTKRGQDVALRCDPISGHVSLYWYRQALGQGPEFLTYFNYEAQQDKSGLPNDRFSAERPEGSISTLTIQRTEQRDSAMYRCASSPLNSPLHFGNGTRLTVT.

The chain employs TRBV10-1 and TRBJ2-7; 8 positions agree with TRBD1. The CDR3 sequence is 16 residues long. With 7 bases clipped from V and 5 bases from J, the junction kept 16 bases outside the gene matches. The germline CDR1 and CDR2 sequences are WNHNN and SYGVQD (reference sequence). The CDR3 coding sequence is TGCGCCAGCATGAGAAGGCAGGGGGCGGCCGACAACGAGCAGTACTTC. Translation gives CASMRRQGAADNEQYF.

This sequence joins TRBV18 and TRBJ1-3; 7 bases are a match to TRBD1. Per the germline V gene, CDR1 is KGHSH and CDR2 is LQKENI. The CDR3 contains 15 residues. Germline trimming cut 4 bases from V and 2 bases from J; bases unmatched to any gene: 5. The CDR3 DNA reads TGTGCCAGCTCACGGGGACAGAATCCTGGAAACACCATATATTTT. Translating it yields CASSRGQNPGNTIYF.

This clone was counted a single time. The chain joins TRBV27 to TRBJ1-2, with TRBD1 identical over 7 bases. Germline V CDR1 and CDR2: MNHEY, SMNVEV (reference sequence). J lost 5 bases, V lost 3 bases, and 6 bases had no gene match. The CDR3 is made up of 14 amino acids. Written as DNA, the CDR3 is TGTGCCAGCAGTTTCTCGGGACAGACTTATGGCTACACCTTC. This sequence encodes CASSFSGQTYGYTF.

The genes are TRBV7-2 and TRBJ2-1; 8 nucleotides match TRBD1. V lost 5 bases and J lost 9; bases outside the gene matches: 12. This CDR3 region has 15 residues. Germline CDR1 SGHTA, CDR2 FQGNSA. CDR3 DNA sequence: TGTGCCAGCAGCCAGGGCACAGGGGGTAAGCTTGAGCAGTTCTTC. Translated: CASSQGTGGKLEQFF.

The chain employs TRBV6-1 and TRBJ1-2; D is undetermined. V gave up 7 bases and J gave up 7 bases, with 7 bases separating them. CDR1 is MNHNS and CDR2 is SASEGT in the germline V gene. The CDR3 totals 10 residues. The CDR3 spells CASKGSGYTF. The CDR3, as DNA: TGTGCCAGCAAAGGGAGTGGCTACACCTTC.

The rearrangement uses TRBV10-3 and TRBJ1-1, with 9 bases that match TRBD1. This CDR3 is built from 14 residues. Unmatched junction bases numbered 3, after V lost 4 bases and J lost 3 bases. Looked up from germline, CDR1 is ENHRY and CDR2 is SYGVKD. The CDR3 is CAISGTGADTEAFF. DNA of the CDR3: TGTGCCATCAGTGGGACAGGGGCGGACACTGAAGCTTTCTTT.